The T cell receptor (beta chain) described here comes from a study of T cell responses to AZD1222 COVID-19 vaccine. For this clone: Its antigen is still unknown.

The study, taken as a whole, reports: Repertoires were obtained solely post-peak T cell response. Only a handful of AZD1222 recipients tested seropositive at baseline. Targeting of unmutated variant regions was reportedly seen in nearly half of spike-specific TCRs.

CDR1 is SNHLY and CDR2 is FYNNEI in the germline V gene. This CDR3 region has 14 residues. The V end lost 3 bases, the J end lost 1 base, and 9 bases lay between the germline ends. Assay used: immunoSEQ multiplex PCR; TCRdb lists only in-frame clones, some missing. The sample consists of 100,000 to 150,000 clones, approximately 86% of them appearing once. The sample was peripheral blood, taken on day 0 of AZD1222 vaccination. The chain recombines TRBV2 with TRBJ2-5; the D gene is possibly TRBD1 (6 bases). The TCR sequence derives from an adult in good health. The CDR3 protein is CASSERGFQETQYF. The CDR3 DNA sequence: TGTGCCAGCAGTGAGAGGGGGTTCCAAGAGACCCAGTACTTC.